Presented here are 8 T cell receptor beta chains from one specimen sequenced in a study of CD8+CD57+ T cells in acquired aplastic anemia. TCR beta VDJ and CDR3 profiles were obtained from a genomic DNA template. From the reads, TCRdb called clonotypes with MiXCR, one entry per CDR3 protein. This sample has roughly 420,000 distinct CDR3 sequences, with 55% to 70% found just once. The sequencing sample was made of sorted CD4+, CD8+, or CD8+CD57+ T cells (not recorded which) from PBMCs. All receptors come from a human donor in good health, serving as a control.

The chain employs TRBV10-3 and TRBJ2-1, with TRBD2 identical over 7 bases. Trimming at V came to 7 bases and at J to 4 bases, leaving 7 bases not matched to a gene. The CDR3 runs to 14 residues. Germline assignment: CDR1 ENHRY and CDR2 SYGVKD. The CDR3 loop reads CAIKSGGRYNEQFF. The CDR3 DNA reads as TGTGCCATCAAGTCGGGGGGACGGTACAATGAGCAGTTCTTC.

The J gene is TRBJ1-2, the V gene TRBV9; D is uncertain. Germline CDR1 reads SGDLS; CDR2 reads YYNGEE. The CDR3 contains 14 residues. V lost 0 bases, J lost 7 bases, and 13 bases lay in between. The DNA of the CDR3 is TGTGCCAGCAGCGTAGACCGGGGAAGAGCTGGCTACACCTTC. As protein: CASSVDRGRAGYTF.

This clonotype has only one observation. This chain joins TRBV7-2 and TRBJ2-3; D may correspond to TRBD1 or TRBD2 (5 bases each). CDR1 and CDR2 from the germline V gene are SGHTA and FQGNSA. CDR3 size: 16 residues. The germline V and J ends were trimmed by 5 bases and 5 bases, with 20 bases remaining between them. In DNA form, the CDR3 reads TGTGCCAGCAGCCAAGAGGGGACGAAGAATGAAGATACGCAGTATTTT. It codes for CASSQEGTKNEDTQYF. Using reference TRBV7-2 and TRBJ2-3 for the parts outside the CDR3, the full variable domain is GAGVSQSPSNKVTEKGKDVELRCDPISGHTALYWYRQSLGQGLEFLIYFQGNSAPDKSGLPSDRFSAERTGGSVSTLTIQRTQQEDSAVYLCASSQEGTKNEDTQYFGPGTRLTVL.

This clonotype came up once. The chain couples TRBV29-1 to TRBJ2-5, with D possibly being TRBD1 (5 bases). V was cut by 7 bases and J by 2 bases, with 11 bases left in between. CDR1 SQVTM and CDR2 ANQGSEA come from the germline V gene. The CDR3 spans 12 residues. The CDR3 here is CSAQGLQETQYF. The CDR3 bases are TGCAGCGCGCAGGGTCTGCAAGAGACCCAGTACTTC.

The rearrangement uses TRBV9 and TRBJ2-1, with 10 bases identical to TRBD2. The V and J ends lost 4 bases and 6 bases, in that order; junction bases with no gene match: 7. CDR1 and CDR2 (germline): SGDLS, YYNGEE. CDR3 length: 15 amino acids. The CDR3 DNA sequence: TGTGCCAGCAGCTTTAGCGGGGGGCTGGGCAATGAGCAGTTCTTC. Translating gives CASSFSGGLGNEQFF.

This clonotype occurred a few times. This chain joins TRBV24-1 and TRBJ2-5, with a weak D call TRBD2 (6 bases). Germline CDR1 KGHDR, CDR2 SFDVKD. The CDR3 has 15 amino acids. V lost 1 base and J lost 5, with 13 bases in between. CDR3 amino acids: CATSDFYGGRETQYF. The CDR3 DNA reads TGTGCCACCAGTGATTTTTACGGGGGACGGGAGACCCAGTACTTC.

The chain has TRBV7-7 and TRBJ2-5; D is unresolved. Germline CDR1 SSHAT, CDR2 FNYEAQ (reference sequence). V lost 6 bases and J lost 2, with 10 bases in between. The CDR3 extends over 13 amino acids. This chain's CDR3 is CASSVNSQETQYF. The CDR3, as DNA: TGTGCCAGCAGTGTAAACAGTCAAGAGACCCAGTACTTC.

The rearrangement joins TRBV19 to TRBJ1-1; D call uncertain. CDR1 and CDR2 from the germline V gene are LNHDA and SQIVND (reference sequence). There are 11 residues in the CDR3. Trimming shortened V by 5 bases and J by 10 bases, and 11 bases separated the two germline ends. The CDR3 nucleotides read TGTGCCAGTAGTGTCCGGGGTGGAGCTTTCTTT. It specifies CASSVRGGAFF.